This T cell receptor (beta chain) was identified during a study of blood T cell repertoires in COVID-19. Study processing details: Estimates of nucleated cell counts were drawn from the amplification of reference gene primers. Sequencing was performed with immunoSEQ multiplex PCR; in TCRdb, only in-frame clones are kept and a portion is missing. That table gives V, J and clone size, and the DNA gave D and trimming. The top ten clones hold 1% of a sample with roughly 380,000 clones, about nine tenths of them seen once. V was trimmed by 0 bases and J by 4 bases, leaving 15 bases between them. CDR1 SGHKS and CDR2 YYEKEE come from the germline V gene (reference sequence). The CDR3 loop spans 16 amino acids.

Sequenced sample: PBMCs or T cells enriched from blood (not recorded which). The clonotype was recovered from a woman in her 30s who had been exposed to COVID-19. The chain carries TRBV5-5 and TRBJ2-3; tentatively, D is TRBD1 (5 bases). DNA of the CDR3: TGTGCCAGCAGCTTGGGACGGCAGGGCGGCGCAGATACGCAGTATTTT. As protein: CASSLGRQGGADTQYF.